Each of the 11 T cell receptor beta chains below was sequenced from the same sample in a study of T cells in Graves' hyperthyroidism and ophthalmopathy. Researchers took RNA transcripts and amplified the TCR beta CDR3 regions from them. The HTBI primer set served for first-round RT-PCR of the TCR CDR3. TCRdb redid the calling of the multiplex PCR reads with MiXCR, one entry per CDR3 protein. The sample consists of roughly 500,000 distinct CDR3 sequences, about 16% of them appearing once. Sequences were obtained from blood. The receptors were sampled from a woman aged 25-40 years with Graves' ophthalmopathy.

This clonotype appeared many times. This rearrangement joins TRBV5-1 to TRBJ2-3, with D tentatively TRBD1 or TRBD2 (5 bases each). CDR3 length: 15 amino acids. Germline-derived CDR1 and CDR2 are SGHRS and YFSETQ. V was pared by 4 bases and J by 0 bases, with 12 bases between. The CDR3 DNA is TGCGCCAGCAGCGTTGGGACGCCTAGCACAGATACGCAGTATTTT. It specifies CASSVGTPSTDTQYF.

The CDR3 region has the DNA TGTGCCAGCAGTAGCAGGTCATCCAATCAGCCCCAGCATTTT. Translating gives CASSSRSSNQPQHF. The J gene is TRBJ1-5, the V gene TRBV6-2 or TRBV6-3; no firm D call. The CDR3 extends over 14 amino acids. Germline-derived CDR1 and CDR2 are MNHEY and SVGEGT. The germline V and J ends were trimmed by 5 bases and 3 bases, with 11 bases remaining between them.

The chain carries TRBV7-9 and TRBJ2-1; tentatively, D is TRBD2 (5 bases). The germline V gene has CDR1 SEHNR and CDR2 FQNEAQ (reference sequence). V lost 6 bases and J lost 8, with 14 bases in between. This CDR3 has 13 amino acids. The CDR3 region is CASSTDWRDEQFF. The DNA for the CDR3 is TGTGCCAGCAGTACGGACTGGCGAGATGAGCAGTTCTTC.

There are a few counts of this clonotype. The chain employs TRBV5-1 and TRBJ1-4; D is unresolved. CDR3 length equals 14 residues. V lost 4 bases, J lost 5 bases, and 12 bases lay in between. Germline loops: CDR1 SGHRS, CDR2 YFSETQ. CDR3 region: CASSPDIGNEKLFF. For the CDR3, the DNA is TGCGCCAGCAGCCCCGACATTGGGAATGAAAAACTGTTTTTT.

Only a few counts were recorded for this clonotype. The chain couples TRBV27 to TRBJ2-3; D not certain. V was clipped by 3 bases and J by 7 bases, with 11 bases between them. In germline, CDR1 is MNHEY, CDR2 SMNVEV (reference sequence). The CDR3 length is 13 residues. CDR3 sequence reads: CASSFPNGNTQYF. The CDR3 DNA reads TGTGCCAGCAGTTTTCCCAACGGAAATACGCAGTATTTT.

This chain uses TRBV5-1 with TRBJ2-2; TRBD2 matches at 12 bases. The CDR3 sequence is 18 residues long. Trimming cost V 4 bases and J 0 bases; bases outside gene matches: 7. Germline CDR1 SGHRS, CDR2 YFSETQ. DNA for the CDR3: TGCGCCAGCAGCCCCGGACTAGCGGGACAGACGAACACCGGGGAGCTGTTTTTT. It encodes CASSPGLAGQTNTGELFF.

As regards this clonotype: This clone may be a read error of a much larger clone one base away. The chain combines TRBV20-1 with TRBJ2-7, with TRBD1 identical over 7 bases. Germline assignment: CDR1 DFQATT and CDR2 SNEGSKA (reference sequence). V trimming: 5 bases; J trimming: 3 bases; junction bases outside the gene matches: 10. The CDR3 covers 14 residues. CDR3 residues: CSADTGANHYEQYF. The CDR3 region has the DNA TGCAGTGCTGATACAGGGGCAAATCACTACGAGCAGTACTTC.

This clonotype was seen at least ten times. The gene calls are TRBV19 and TRBJ1-5; TRBD1 is a possible D gene (5 bases). Germline V gene sequence: CDR1 LNHDA, CDR2 SQIVND (reference sequence). The ends were cut back, 2 bases at V and 0 bases at J, with 8 bases in the middle. This CDR3 is built from 15 residues. CDR3 amino acids: CASSIRGISNQPQHF. DNA for the CDR3: TGTGCCAGTAGTATACGGGGGATTAGCAATCAGCCCCAGCATTTT.

This clonotype was seen at least ten times. The V and J genes are TRBV29-1 and TRBJ2-5, with 8 nucleotides matching TRBD2. Germline-derived CDR1 and CDR2 are SQVTM and ANQGSEA. This CDR3 has 12 amino acids. Germline trimming cut 6 bases from V and 3 bases from J; bases unmatched to any gene: 3. CDR3 nucleotides: TGCAGCGTATCGGGACTAGAAGAGACCCAGTACTTC. Translation: CSVSGLEETQYF.

V and J are TRBV20-1 and TRBJ2-7; 8 bases agree with TRBD2. The length of the CDR3 is 15 residues. Unmatched junction bases numbered 10, after V lost 0 bases and J lost 6 bases. The germline gives CDR1 DFQATT, CDR2 SNEGSKA (reference sequence). The CDR3 DNA sequence: TGCAGTGCTAGAGATAGGAGCGGGAGTTACTCCGAGCAGTACTTC. This gives the protein CSARDRSGSYSEQYF.

In its sample, this clonotype was seen a few times. This chain joins TRBV11-2 and TRBJ2-1; D remains unclear. Germline values: CDR1 SGHAT, CDR2 FQNNGV. The V end lost 5 bases, the J end lost 2 bases, and 16 bases lay between the germline ends. CDR3 length: 16 amino acids. The CDR3 protein is CASSPERQMPYNEQFF. The DNA for the CDR3 is TGTGCCAGCAGCCCCGAACGGCAGATGCCCTACAATGAGCAGTTCTTC.